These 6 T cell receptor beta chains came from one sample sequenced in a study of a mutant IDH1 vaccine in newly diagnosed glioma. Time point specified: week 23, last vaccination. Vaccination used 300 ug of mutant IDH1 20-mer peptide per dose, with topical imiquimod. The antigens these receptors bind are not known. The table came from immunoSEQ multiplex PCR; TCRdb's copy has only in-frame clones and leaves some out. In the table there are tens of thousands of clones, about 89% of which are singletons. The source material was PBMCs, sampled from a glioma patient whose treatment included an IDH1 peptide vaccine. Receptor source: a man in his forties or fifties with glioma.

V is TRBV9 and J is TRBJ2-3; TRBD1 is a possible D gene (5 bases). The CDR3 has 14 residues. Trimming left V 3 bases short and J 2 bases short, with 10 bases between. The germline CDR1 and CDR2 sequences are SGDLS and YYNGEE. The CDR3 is CASSGGRFTDTQYF. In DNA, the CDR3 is TGTGCCAGCAGCGGGGGCAGGTTCACAGATACGCAGTATTTT. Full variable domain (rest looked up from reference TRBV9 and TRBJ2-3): DSGVTQTPKHLITATGQRVTLRCSPRSGDLSVYWYQQSLDQGLQFLIQYYNGEERAKGNILERFSAQQFPDLHSELNLSSLELGDSALYFCASSGGRFTDTQYFGPGTRLTVL.

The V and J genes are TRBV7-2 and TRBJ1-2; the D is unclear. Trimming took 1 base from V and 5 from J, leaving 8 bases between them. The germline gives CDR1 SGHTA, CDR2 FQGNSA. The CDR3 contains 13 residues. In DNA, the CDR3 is TGTGCCAGCAGCTTAGGTAGGGCGTATGGCTACACCTTC. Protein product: CASSLGRAYGYTF.

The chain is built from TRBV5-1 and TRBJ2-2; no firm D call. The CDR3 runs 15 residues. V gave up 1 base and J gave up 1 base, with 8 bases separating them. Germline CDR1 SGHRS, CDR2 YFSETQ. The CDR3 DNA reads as TGCGCCAGCAGCTTGTTTTCTCTGAACACCGGGGAGCTGTTTTTT. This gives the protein CASSLFSLNTGELFF.

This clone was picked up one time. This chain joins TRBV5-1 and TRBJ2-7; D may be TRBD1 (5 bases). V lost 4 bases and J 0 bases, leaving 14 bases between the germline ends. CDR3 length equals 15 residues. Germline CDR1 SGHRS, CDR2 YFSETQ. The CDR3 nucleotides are TGCGCCAGCAGCGTGGGGCGGATCCTCTCCTACGAGCAGTACTTC. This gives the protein CASSVGRILSYEQYF.

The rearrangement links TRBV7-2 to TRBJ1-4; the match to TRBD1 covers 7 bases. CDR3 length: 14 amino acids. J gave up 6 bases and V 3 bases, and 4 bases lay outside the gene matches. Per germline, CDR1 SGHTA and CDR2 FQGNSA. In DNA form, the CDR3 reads TGTGCCAGCAGCTTTGACAGGGTCTATGAAAAACTGTTTTTT. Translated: CASSFDRVYEKLFF.

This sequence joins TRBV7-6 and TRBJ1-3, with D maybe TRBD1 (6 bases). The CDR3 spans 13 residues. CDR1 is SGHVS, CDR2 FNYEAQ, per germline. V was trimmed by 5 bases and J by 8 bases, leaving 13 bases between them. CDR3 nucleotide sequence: TGTGCCAGCAGCCTATGGGGGGCAGACACCATATATTTT. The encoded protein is CASSLWGADTIYF.